This T cell receptor beta chain stems from a study of T-cell reconstitution after alpha-beta-depleted transplantation in children. Study conclusions and caveats: The authors attributed T-cell counts and diversity one year after transplant mostly to newly produced T cells. At around two months after transplant, the alpha-beta T cells were reportedly derived from several hundred expanded clones that came from non-depleted graft cells. Some patients' high day-60 TCRbeta diversity was traced to surviving recipient T cells and thymic progenitors.

TCRbeta library construction was performed incorporating unique molecular identifiers. TCRdb itself ran the PCR reads through MiXCR, one entry per CDR3 protein. The table has hundreds of thousands of distinct CDR3 sequences, around 15% seen once. In its sample, this clonotype was seen a few times. Its matching antigen is unknown. There are 16 residues in the CDR3. V was trimmed by 5 bases and J by 0 bases, leaving 14 bases between them. Per the germline V gene, CDR1 is MNHEY and CDR2 is SMNVEV (reference sequence). The rearrangement uses TRBV27 and TRBJ2-1, with unresolved D. This specimen consisted of PBMCs, mostly from graft donor cells, obtained 360 days after TCRalphabeta/CD19-depleted stem cell transplant. The clonotype originates from a male patient younger than 18 who had a stem cell transplant for acute lymphoblastic leukemia, so the T cells may come from the graft donor. CDR3 in amino acids: CASSPRTRSSYNEQFF. CDR3 nucleotides: TGTGCCAGCAGTCCCCGGACGAGGAGCTCCTACAATGAGCAGTTCTTC.